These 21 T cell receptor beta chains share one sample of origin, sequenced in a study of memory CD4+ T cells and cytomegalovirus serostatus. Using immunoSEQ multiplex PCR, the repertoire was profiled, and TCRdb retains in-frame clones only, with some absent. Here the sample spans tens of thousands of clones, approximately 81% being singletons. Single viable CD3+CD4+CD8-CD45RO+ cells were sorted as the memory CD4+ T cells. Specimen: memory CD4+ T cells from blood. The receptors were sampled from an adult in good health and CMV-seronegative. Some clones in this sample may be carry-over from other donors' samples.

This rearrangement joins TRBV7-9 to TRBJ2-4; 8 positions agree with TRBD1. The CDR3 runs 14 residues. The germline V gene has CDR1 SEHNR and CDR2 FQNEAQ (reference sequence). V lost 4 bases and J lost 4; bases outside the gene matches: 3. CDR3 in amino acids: CASSSTGGKNIQYF. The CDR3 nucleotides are TGTGCCAGCAGCTCCACAGGGGGTAAAAACATTCAGTACTTC.

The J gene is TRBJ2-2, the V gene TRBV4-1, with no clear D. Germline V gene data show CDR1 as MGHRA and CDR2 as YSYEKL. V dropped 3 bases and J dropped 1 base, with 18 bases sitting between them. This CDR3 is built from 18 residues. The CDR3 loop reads CASSHRLGSRRNTGELFF. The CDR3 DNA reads TGCGCCAGCAGCCACAGACTCGGAAGCCGTCGGAACACCGGGGAGCTGTTTTTT.

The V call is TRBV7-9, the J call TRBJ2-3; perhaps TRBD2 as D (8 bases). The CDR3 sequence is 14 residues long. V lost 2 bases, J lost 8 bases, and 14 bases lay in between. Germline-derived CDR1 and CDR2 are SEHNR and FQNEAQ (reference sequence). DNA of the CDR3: TGTGCCAGCAGCTTAAAGGGGGCGGGAGGTACGCAGTATTTT. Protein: CASSLKGAGGTQYF.

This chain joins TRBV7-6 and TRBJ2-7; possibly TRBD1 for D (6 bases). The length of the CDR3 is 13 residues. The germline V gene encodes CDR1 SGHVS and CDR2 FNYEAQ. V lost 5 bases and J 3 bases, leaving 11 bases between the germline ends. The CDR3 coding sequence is TGTGCCAGCAGCGTGGACAGCCTCTACGAGCAGTACTTC. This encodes CASSVDSLYEQYF.

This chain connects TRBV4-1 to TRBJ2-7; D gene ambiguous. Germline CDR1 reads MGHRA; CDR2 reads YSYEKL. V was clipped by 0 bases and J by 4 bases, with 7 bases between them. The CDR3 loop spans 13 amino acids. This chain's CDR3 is CASSQDPRYEQYF. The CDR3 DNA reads TGCGCCAGCAGCCAAGATCCCAGATACGAGCAGTACTTC.

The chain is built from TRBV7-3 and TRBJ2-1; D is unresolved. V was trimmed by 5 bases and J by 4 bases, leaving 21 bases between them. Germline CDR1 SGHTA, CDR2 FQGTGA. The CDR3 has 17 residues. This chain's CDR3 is CASSPLGTPGRYNEQFF. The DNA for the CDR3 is TGTGCCAGCAGCCCCCTAGGCACACCGGGCCGATACAATGAGCAGTTCTTC. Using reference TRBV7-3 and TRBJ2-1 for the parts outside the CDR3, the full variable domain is GAGVSQTPSNKVTEKGKYVELRCDPISGHTALYWYRQSLGQGPEFLIYFQGTGAADDSGLPNDRFFAVRPEGSVSTLKIQRTERGDSAVYLCASSPLGTPGRYNEQFFGPGTRLTVL.

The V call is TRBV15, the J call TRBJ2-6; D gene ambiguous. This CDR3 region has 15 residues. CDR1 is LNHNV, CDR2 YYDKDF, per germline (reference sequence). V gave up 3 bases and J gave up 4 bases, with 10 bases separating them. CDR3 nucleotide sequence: TGTGCCACCAGCAGGCGCTCCCAGGGGGCCAACGTCCTGACTTTC. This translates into CATSRRSQGANVLTF.

CDR3 sequence: CATSRDRTGSGYTF. For the CDR3, the DNA is TGTGCCACCAGCAGAGATCGAACAGGGAGTGGCTACACCTTC. The chain carries TRBV15 and TRBJ1-2; possibly TRBD1 for D (6 bases). V shed 0 bases and J shed 7 bases, with 12 bases lying between them. CDR1 is LNHNV and CDR2 is YYDKDF in the germline V gene (reference sequence). The CDR3 runs 14 residues.

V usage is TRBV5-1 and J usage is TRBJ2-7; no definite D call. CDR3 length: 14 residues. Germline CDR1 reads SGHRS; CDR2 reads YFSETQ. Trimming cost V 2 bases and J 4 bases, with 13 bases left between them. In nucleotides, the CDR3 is TGCGCCAGCAGCTTCGGGCCCCCCAGGTACGAGCAGTACTTC. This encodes CASSFGPPRYEQYF.

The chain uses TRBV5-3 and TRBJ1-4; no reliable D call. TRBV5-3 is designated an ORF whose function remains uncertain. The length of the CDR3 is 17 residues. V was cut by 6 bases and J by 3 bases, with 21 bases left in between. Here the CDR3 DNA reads TGTGCCAGAACCGGCGGGCGTTCCCCCCGATCTAATGAAAAACTGTTTTTT. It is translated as CARTGGRSPRSNEKLFF.

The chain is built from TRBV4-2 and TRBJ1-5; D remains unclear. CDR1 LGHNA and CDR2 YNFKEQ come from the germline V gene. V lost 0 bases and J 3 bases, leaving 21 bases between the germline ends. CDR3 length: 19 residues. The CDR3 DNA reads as TGTGCCAGCAGCCAAGAAGGTGAAGGGAGTGGACGGATCAATCAGCCCCAGCATTTT. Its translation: CASSQEGEGSGRINQPQHF.

The CDR3 nucleotides are TGTGCTAGTGGTTTGGGGTACAGTGGCACAGATACGCAGTATTTT. Amino acid sequence: CASGLGYSGTDTQYF. The chain is built from TRBV12-5 and TRBJ2-3; D gene uncertain. Germline V CDR1 and CDR2: LGHNT, FRNRAP. V was clipped by 1 base and J by 1 base, with 9 bases between them. CDR3 length: 15 amino acids.

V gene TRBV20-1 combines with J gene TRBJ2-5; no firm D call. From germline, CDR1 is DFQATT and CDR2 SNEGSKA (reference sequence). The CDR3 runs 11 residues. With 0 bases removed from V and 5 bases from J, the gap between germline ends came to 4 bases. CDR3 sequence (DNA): TGCAGTGCTAGAGAGGAGGAGACCCAGTACTTC. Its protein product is CSAREEETQYF.

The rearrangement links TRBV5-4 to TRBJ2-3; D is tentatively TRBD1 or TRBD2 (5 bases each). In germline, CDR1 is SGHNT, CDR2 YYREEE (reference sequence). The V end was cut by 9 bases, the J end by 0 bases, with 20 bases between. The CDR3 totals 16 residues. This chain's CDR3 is CATTRGVGESTDTQYF. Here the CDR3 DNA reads TGTGCCACCACTCGGGGCGTCGGGGAAAGCACAGATACGCAGTATTTT. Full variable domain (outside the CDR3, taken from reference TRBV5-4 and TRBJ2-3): ETGVTQSPTHLIKTRGQQVTLRCSSQSGHNTVSWYQQALGQGPQFIFQYYREEENGRGNFPPRFSGLQFPNYSSELNVNALELDDSALYLCATTRGVGESTDTQYFGPGTRLTVL.

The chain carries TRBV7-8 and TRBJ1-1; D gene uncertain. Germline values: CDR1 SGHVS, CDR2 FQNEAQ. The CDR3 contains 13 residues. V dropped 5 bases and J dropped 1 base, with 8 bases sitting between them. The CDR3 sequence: CASSLVGNTEAFF. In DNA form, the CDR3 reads TGTGCCAGCAGCCTTGTGGGGAACACTGAAGCTTTCTTT.

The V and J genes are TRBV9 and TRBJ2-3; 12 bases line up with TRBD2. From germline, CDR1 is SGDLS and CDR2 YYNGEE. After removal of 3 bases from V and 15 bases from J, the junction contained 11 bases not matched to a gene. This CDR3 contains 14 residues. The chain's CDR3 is CASSARLAGEMAYF. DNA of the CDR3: TGTGCCAGCAGCGCTCGACTAGCGGGAGAGATGGCATATTTT.

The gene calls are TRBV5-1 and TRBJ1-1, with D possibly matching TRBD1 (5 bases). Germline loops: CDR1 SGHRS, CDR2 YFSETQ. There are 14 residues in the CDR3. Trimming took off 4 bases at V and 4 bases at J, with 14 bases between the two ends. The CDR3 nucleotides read TGCGCCAGCAGCCCAGGGCCGGGGGGCACTGAAGCTTTCTTT. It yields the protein CASSPGPGGTEAFF.

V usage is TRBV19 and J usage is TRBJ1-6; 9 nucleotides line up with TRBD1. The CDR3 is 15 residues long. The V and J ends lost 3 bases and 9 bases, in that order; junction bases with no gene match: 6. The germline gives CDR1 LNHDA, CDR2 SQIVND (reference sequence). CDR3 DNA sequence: TGTGCCAGTAGTATTCCCCCGACAGGGGGTTCACCCCTCCACTTT. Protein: CASSIPPTGGSPLHF.

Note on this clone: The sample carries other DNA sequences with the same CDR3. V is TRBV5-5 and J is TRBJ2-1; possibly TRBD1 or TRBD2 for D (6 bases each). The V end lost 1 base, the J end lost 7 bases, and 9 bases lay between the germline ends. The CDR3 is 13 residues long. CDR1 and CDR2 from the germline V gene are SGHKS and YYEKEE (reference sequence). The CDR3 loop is CASSLWGANEQFF. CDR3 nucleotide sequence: TGTGCCAGCAGCTTGTGGGGGGCGAATGAGCAGTTCTTC. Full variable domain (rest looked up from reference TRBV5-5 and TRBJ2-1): DAGVTQSPTHLIKTRGQQVTLRCSPISGHKSVSWYQQVLGQGPQFIFQYYEKEERGRGNFPDRFSARQFPNYSSELNVNALLLGDSALYLCASSLWGANEQFFGPGTRLTVL.

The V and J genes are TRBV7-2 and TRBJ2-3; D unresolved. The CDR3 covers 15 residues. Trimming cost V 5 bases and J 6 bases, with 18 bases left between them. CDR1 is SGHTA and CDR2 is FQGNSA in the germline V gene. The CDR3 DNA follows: TGTGCCAGCAGCCGATTTTTGGACCCACGGGATACGCAGTATTTT. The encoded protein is CASSRFLDPRDTQYF. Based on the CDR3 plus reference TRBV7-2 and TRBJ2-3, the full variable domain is GAGVSQSPSNKVTEKGKDVELRCDPISGHTALYWYRQSLGQGLEFLIYFQGNSAPDKSGLPSDRFSAERTGGSVSTLTIQRTQQEDSAVYLCASSRFLDPRDTQYFGPGTRLTVL.

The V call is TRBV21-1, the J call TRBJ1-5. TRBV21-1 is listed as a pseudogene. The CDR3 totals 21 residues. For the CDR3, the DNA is TGTGCCAGCAGCAAAGCCTTTATCGAACAGGGTGGGACTAGAGGCAATCAGCCCCAGCATTTT. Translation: CASSKAFIEQGGTRGNQPQHF.